These T cell receptor beta chains were read from a single sample in a study of T cell repertoires in cytomegalovirus infection. TCRdb re-called the reads through MiXCR, storing one row per CDR3 protein. The table records under 600,000 distinct CDR3 sequences, 16% of them present only once. The sample consisted of CD8+ T cells from PBMCs. The source of these receptors is a human donor in good health (CMV status not recorded). Some clones in this sample may be carry-over from other donors' samples. Each CDR3 is given with its conserved first and last residue. A D gene is named only where the DNA matches it firmly. Part of the rows lack a size; the others show once, few, many or a class for expanded clones.

j_gene: TRBJ2-1
abundance: many
v_gene: TRBV27
d_gene: TRBD1
CDR3nt: TGTGCCAGCAGTAGGACAGGGGAGGCGGATGAGCAGTTCTTC
CDR3aa: CASSRTGEADEQFF

j_gene: TRBJ2-1
abundance: NA
v_gene: TRBV29-1
d_gene: NA
CDR3nt: TGCAGCGTTCGGCGGGGAGCCTACAATGAGCGGTTCTTC
CDR3aa: CSVRRGAYNERFF

j_gene: TRBJ2-2
abundance: NA
v_gene: TRBV3-1
d_gene: TRBD1
CDR3nt: TGTGCCAGCAGCCATCCCAGGAAGGGGACAGGGATTTCCGGGGAGCTGTTTTTT
CDR3aa: CASSHPRKGTGISGELFF

j_gene: TRBJ2-7
abundance: NA
v_gene: TRBV27
d_gene: NA
CDR3nt: TGTGCCAGCAGTTTATCTGCAGGGGCGAAGGTTATGGGCGAGCAGTACTTC
CDR3aa: CASSLSAGAKVMGEQYF

j_gene: TRBJ2-1
abundance: NA
v_gene: TRBV20-1
d_gene: NA
CDR3nt: TGCAGTGCTAGGGCTCTTATAGACAATGAGCAGTTCTTC
CDR3aa: CSARALIDNEQFF

j_gene: TRBJ2-3
abundance: many
v_gene: TRBV7-8
d_gene: NA
CDR3nt: TGTGCCAGCAGCTTAGTTGCAGATACGCAGTATTTT
CDR3aa: CASSLVADTQYF

j_gene: TRBJ2-7
abundance: many
v_gene: TRBV5-1
d_gene: TRBD2
CDR3nt: TGCGCCAGCAGCTCCAACCCTCGCGGGAGGTCCCACGAGCAGTACTTC
CDR3aa: CASSSNPRGRSHEQYF

j_gene: TRBJ2-1
abundance: few
v_gene: TRBV20-1
d_gene: TRBD1
CDR3nt: TGCAGCTTGAGGATGGGGGACAGGTCTGCGAATGAGCAGTTCTTC
CDR3aa: CSLRMGDRSANEQFF

j_gene: TRBJ2-6
abundance: many
v_gene: TRBV11-2
d_gene: TRBD1
CDR3nt: TGTGCCAGCAGCCAGAGACAGGGAGCCGGGGCCAACGTCCTGACTTTC
CDR3aa: CASSQRQGAGANVLTF

j_gene: TRBJ2-5
abundance: NA
v_gene: TRBV6-5
d_gene: TRBD2
CDR3nt: TGTGCCAGCACCCACGTAGCGGGAGGAGAGGAGACCCAGTACTTC
CDR3aa: CASTHVAGGEETQYF

j_gene: TRBJ2-7
abundance: many
v_gene: TRBV11-2
d_gene: NA
CDR3nt: TGTGCCAGCAGCCGTGTGGGGAGCTCCTACGAGCAGTACTTC
CDR3aa: CASSRVGSSYEQYF

j_gene: TRBJ2-1
abundance: many
v_gene: TRBV7-3
d_gene: TRBD2
CDR3nt: TGTGCCAGCAGGGCGGGGGGGGGCTCCTACAATGAGCAGTTCTTC
CDR3aa: CASRAGGGSYNEQFF

j_gene: TRBJ2-1
abundance: few
v_gene: TRBV7-3
d_gene: NA
CDR3nt: TGTGCCAGCAGCCTCGGGGGCGGAGCCCTCTACAATGAGCAGTTCTTC
CDR3aa: CASSLGGGALYNEQFF

j_gene: TRBJ2-1
abundance: NA
v_gene: TRBV20-1
d_gene: NA
CDR3nt: TGCAGTGCTAACTGGCGGACCACCTACAATGAGCAGTTCTTC
CDR3aa: CSANWRTTYNEQFF

j_gene: TRBJ2-7
abundance: NA
v_gene: TRBV6-2/TRBV6-3
d_gene: NA
CDR3nt: TGTGCCAGCAGTTACTCGGGTCCCATCACTCCCCGCAACGAGCAGTACTTC
CDR3aa: CASSYSGPITPRNEQYF

j_gene: TRBJ2-3
abundance: few
v_gene: TRBV5-1
d_gene: NA
CDR3nt: TGCGCCAGCAGCTTGGGGCGATCTAGCACAGATACGCAGTATTTT
CDR3aa: CASSLGRSSTDTQYF

j_gene: TRBJ2-1
abundance: NA
v_gene: TRBV4-1
d_gene: TRBD2
CDR3nt: TGCGCCAGCAGCAGTGAGGGCGGGAGGTGGGCCTACAATGAGCAGTTCTTC
CDR3aa: CASSSEGGRWAYNEQFF

j_gene: TRBJ1-2
abundance: many
v_gene: TRBV7-8
d_gene: NA
CDR3nt: TGTGCCAGCAGCTTAGCGAATGGGGACGGCTACACCTTC
CDR3aa: CASSLANGDGYTF

j_gene: TRBJ1-2
abundance: NA
v_gene: TRBV6-5
d_gene: NA
CDR3nt: TGTGCCAGCAGTTACTCGGGGGGCCTCAACTATGGCTACACCTTC
CDR3aa: CASSYSGGLNYGYTF

j_gene: TRBJ1-5
abundance: NA
v_gene: TRBV7-9
d_gene: NA
CDR3nt: TGTGCCAGCAGCCCTACAGGGAACAATCAGCCCCAGCATTTT
CDR3aa: CASSPTGNNQPQHF

j_gene: TRBJ1-1
abundance: many
v_gene: TRBV6-1
d_gene: NA
CDR3nt: TGTGCCAGGACCGGAGACTTCTTT
CDR3aa: CARTGDFF

j_gene: TRBJ1-2
abundance: many
v_gene: TRBV25-1
d_gene: TRBD1
CDR3nt: TGTGCCAGCAGTGGGGACAGGGGGACATCGGGCTATGGCTACACCTTC
CDR3aa: CASSGDRGTSGYGYTF

j_gene: TRBJ2-7
abundance: NA
v_gene: TRBV9
d_gene: TRBD1
CDR3nt: TGTGCCAGCAGCGTAGGACAGGGGAATAGCGACGAGCAGTACTTC
CDR3aa: CASSVGQGNSDEQYF

j_gene: TRBJ2-3
abundance: NA
v_gene: TRBV30
d_gene: TRBD2
CDR3nt: TGTGCCTGGAGTCCACGGGAGGGGGGTTTCACAGATACGCAGTATTTT
CDR3aa: CAWSPREGGFTDTQYF

j_gene: TRBJ2-1
abundance: NA
v_gene: TRBV27
d_gene: NA
CDR3nt: TGTGCCAGCAGTTGGGGCAGGGGCAATGAGCAGTTCTTC
CDR3aa: CASSWGRGNEQFF

j_gene: TRBJ2-1
abundance: few
v_gene: TRBV13
d_gene: NA
CDR3nt: TGTGCCAGCAGCGACCGCGGTGAGGGCTACAATGAGCAGTTCTTC
CDR3aa: CASSDRGEGYNEQFF

j_gene: TRBJ2-4
abundance: NA
v_gene: TRBV12-3/TRBV12-4
d_gene: NA
CDR3nt: TGTGCCAGCAGGGGGGAACTATACAAAAACATTCAGTACTTC
CDR3aa: CASRGELYKNIQYF

j_gene: TRBJ2-5
abundance: NA
v_gene: TRBV28
d_gene: NA
CDR3nt: TGTGCCAGCAGCTCTCAAGGTGAAGGGCAAGAGACCCAGTACTTC
CDR3aa: CASSSQGEGQETQYF

j_gene: TRBJ1-3
abundance: NA
v_gene: TRBV28
d_gene: NA
CDR3nt: TGTGCCTTCAGGGCAGGGGATTCCTCTGGAAACACCATATATTTT
CDR3aa: CAFRAGDSSGNTIYF

j_gene: TRBJ1-2
abundance: many
v_gene: TRBV5-5
d_gene: NA
CDR3nt: TGTGCCAGCAGCCGGGACGGCGCCTATGGCTACACCTTC
CDR3aa: CASSRDGAYGYTF

j_gene: TRBJ2-7
abundance: NA
v_gene: TRBV3-1
d_gene: TRBD2
CDR3nt: TGTGCCAGCAGCCCCCGTTTCGTACTTGAGCGGGAGAGAAGCTCCTACGAGCAGTACTTC
CDR3aa: CASSPRFVLERERSSYEQYF

j_gene: TRBJ1-2
abundance: few
v_gene: TRBV13
d_gene: TRBD1
CDR3nt: TGTGCCAGCAGCTCCCGGGACAGGGGAGCTAACTATGGCTACACCTTC
CDR3aa: CASSSRDRGANYGYTF

j_gene: TRBJ2-7
abundance: few
v_gene: TRBV5-6
d_gene: NA
CDR3nt: TGTGCCAGCAGCTTGGGGACTTCGGAGCAGTACTTC
CDR3aa: CASSLGTSEQYF

j_gene: TRBJ2-5
abundance: NA
v_gene: TRBV4-1
d_gene: TRBD2
CDR3nt: TGCGCCAGCAGCCAAGAAGGACTAGCGAGTACCCAAGAGACCCAGTACTTC
CDR3aa: CASSQEGLASTQETQYF

j_gene: TRBJ2-5
abundance: once
v_gene: TRBV28
d_gene: NA
CDR3nt: TGTGCCAGCAGTTTTTATCCGGTAGAGACCCAGTACTTC
CDR3aa: CASSFYPVETQYF

j_gene: TRBJ1-1
abundance: NA
v_gene: TRBV6-5
d_gene: NA
CDR3nt: TGTGCCAGCAGTTACCCTTGTGAAGCTTTCTTT
CDR3aa: CASSYPCEAFF